These 5 T cell receptor beta chains were all obtained from the same sample, sequenced in a study of blood T cell repertoires in COVID-19. Assay: immunoSEQ multiplex PCR; the TCRdb copy retains only in-frame clones and omits some. The profile shows tens of thousands of clones, approximately 73% of them singletons. Sequenced material: peripheral blood. The receptors were sampled from a man aged 55 to 69 with COVID-19, enrolled during active disease.

V usage is TRBV18 and J usage is TRBJ2-3; D is undetermined. Between the trimmed V and J ends, which lost 3 bases and 0 bases, there was a span of 7 bases. The CDR3 totals 14 residues. Germline CDR1 and CDR2: KGHSH and LQKENI. The DNA for the CDR3 is TGTGCCAGCTCACCCCCGGGTAGCACAGATACGCAGTATTTT. Its translation is CASSPPGSTDTQYF.

This clone was picked up a small number of times. This chain joins TRBV7-2 and TRBJ2-7; 11 nucleotides match TRBD2. The V and J ends lost 3 bases and 3 bases, in that order; junction bases with no gene match: 4. The CDR3 extends over 15 amino acids. Looked up from germline, CDR1 is SGHTA and CDR2 is FQGNSA. This chain's CDR3 is CASSLGLADYYEQYF. For the CDR3, the DNA is TGTGCCAGCAGCTTGGGACTAGCGGATTACTACGAGCAGTACTTC.

J is TRBJ1-5 and V is TRBV10-2; possible D gene TRBD1, 6 bases. Germline V gene lookup returns CDR1 WSHSY and CDR2 SAAADI. This CDR3 has 14 residues. V lost 2 bases to trimming and J lost 4 bases, with 9 bases between them. DNA for the CDR3: TGCGCCAGCAGTGAGCGTGACAGGAATCAGCCCCAGCATTTT. Its translation is CASSERDRNQPQHF.

This clone was detected only once. The chain is built from TRBV28 and TRBJ2-7; no clear D gene. This CDR3 contains 15 residues. Germline CDR1 is MDHEN and CDR2 is SYDVKM. Trimming cost V 3 bases and J 2 bases, with 14 bases left between them. The CDR3 bases are TGTGCCAGCAGTTTTGAAGGTCGACTCACCTACGAGCAGTACTTC. Amino acid sequence: CASSFEGRLTYEQYF.

The chain links TRBV4-1 to TRBJ2-5; D perhaps matches TRBD2 (5 bases). The ends were cut back, 4 bases at V and 1 base at J, with 7 bases in the middle. Germline V gene data show CDR1 as MGHRA and CDR2 as YSYEKL. This CDR3 has 13 amino acids. CDR3 residues: CASSRGPQETQYF. CDR3 nucleotides: TGCGCCAGCAGCCGAGGGCCCCAAGAGACCCAGTACTTC.